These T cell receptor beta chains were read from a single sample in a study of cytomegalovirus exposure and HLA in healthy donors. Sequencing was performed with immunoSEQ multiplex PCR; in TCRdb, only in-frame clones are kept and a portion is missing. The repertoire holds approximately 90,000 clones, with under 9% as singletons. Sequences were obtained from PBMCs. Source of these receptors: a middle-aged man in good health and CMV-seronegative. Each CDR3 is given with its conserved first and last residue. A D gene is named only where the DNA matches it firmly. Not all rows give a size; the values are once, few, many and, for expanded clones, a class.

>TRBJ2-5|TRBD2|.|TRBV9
TGTGCCAGCAGCGTATTTAGCGGGGAGACCCAGTACTTC
CASSVFSGETQYF
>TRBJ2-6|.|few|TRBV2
TGTGCCAGCAGTGTCCAAACTGGGGCCAACGTCCTGACTTTC
CASSVQTGANVLTF
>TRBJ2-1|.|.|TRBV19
TGTGCCAGTAGTCTAGCGGAGAGGGGGTTACGCAATGAGCAGTTCTTC
CASSLAERGLRNEQFF
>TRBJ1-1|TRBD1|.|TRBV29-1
TGCAGCGTTGATATAGGGACAGGGTCATCGAACACTGAAGCTTTCTTT
CSVDIGTGSSNTEAFF
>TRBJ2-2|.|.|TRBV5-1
TGCGCCAGCAGCCCTACCGTTTCTCGGGAGCTGTTTTTT
CASSPTVSRELFF
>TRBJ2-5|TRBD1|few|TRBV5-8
TGTGCCAGCAGCCAGGGACAGGGTCAAGAGACCCAGTACTTC
CASSQGQGQETQYF
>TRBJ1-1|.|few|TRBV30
TGTGCCTGGAGTGTATGGGGACACCTGAACACTGAAGCTTTCTTT
CAWSVWGHLNTEAFF
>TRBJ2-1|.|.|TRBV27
TGTGCCAGCAGTCCAGGTAGCTCCTACAATGAGCAGTTCTTC
CASSPGSSYNEQFF
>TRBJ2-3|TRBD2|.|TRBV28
TGTGCCAGCAGTTCTAGCGGGAGGGGAGGCACAGATACGCAGTATTTT
CASSSSGRGGTDTQYF
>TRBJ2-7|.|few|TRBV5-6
TGTGCCAGCAGCCCCCGGACAGTCTACGAGCAGTACTTC
CASSPRTVYEQYF
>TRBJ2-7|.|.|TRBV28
TGTGCCAGCAGTTTAGGAGGGGTCTACGAGCAGTACTTC
CASSLGGVYEQYF
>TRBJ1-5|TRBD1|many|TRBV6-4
TGTGCCAGCAGGGACAGGGCGGGCCAGCCCCAGCATTTT
CASRDRAGQPQHF
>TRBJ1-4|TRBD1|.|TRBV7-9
TGTGCCAGCAGCCCTAGGGGGCCAACTAATGAAAAACTGTTTTTT
CASSPRGPTNEKLFF
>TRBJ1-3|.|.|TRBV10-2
TGCGCCAGCAGTGAGTCCGGGGGGAACACCATATATTTT
CASSESGGNTIYF
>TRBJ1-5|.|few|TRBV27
TGTGCCAGCAGTCCGGGGGGGGCTTGGCAGCCCCAGCATTTT
CASSPGGAWQPQHF
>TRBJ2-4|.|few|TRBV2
TGTGCCAGCAGCCTCGGGGTCCTAGAAAACATTCAGTACTTC
CASSLGVLENIQYF
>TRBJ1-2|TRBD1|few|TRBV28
TGTGCCAGCTCGGCTGGACAGGCCTCTTATGGCTACACCTTC
CASSAGQASYGYTF